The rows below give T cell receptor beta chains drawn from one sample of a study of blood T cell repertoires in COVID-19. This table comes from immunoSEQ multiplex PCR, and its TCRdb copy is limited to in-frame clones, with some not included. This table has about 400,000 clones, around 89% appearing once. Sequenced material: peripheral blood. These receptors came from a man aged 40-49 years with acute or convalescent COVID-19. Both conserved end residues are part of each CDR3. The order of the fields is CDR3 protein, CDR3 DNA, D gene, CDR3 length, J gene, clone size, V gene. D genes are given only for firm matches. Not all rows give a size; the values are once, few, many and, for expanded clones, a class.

CDR3 protein: CASEETGGKEEAFF; CDR3 DNA: TGTGCCAGCGAAGAGACCGGAGGAAAAGAAGAAGCTTTCTTT; D gene: NA; CDR3 length: 14; J gene: TRBJ1-1; clone size: NA; V gene: TRBV7-2
CDR3 protein: CASSTTSNTGELFF; CDR3 DNA: TGTGCCAGTAGTACGACATCGAACACCGGGGAGCTGTTTTTT; D gene: NA; CDR3 length: 14; J gene: TRBJ2-2; clone size: NA; V gene: TRBV19
CDR3 protein: CASSYSGGATGELFF; CDR3 DNA: TGTGCCAGCAGTTACTCAGGGGGGGCCACCGGGGAGCTGTTTTTT; D gene: NA; CDR3 length: 15; J gene: TRBJ2-2; clone size: NA; V gene: TRBV6-2/TRBV6-3
CDR3 protein: CASTVTGAYSYTF; CDR3 DNA: TGTGCCAGCACCGTCACAGGGGCTTATAGCTACACCTTC; D gene: TRBD1; CDR3 length: 13; J gene: TRBJ1-2; clone size: NA; V gene: TRBV12-3/TRBV12-4
CDR3 protein: CASSPFDGGGPLEQYF; CDR3 DNA: TGTGCCAGCAGCCCATTTGATGGGGGGGGGCCACTCGAGCAGTACTTC; D gene: NA; CDR3 length: 16; J gene: TRBJ2-7; clone size: NA; V gene: TRBV3-1/TRBV3-2
CDR3 protein: CASRAPGHGYTF; CDR3 DNA: TGTGCCAGCAGAGCTCCAGGTCATGGCTACACCTTC; D gene: NA; CDR3 length: 12; J gene: TRBJ1-2; clone size: once; V gene: TRBV3-1/TRBV3-2
CDR3 protein: CASSQDHTSNQPQHF; CDR3 DNA: TGTGCCAGCAGCCAAGATCACACAAGCAATCAGCCCCAGCATTTT; D gene: NA; CDR3 length: 15; J gene: TRBJ1-5; clone size: NA; V gene: TRBV3-1/TRBV3-2
CDR3 protein: CASTITTSGNNEQFF; CDR3 DNA: TGTGCCAGCACCATCACGACTAGCGGCAACAATGAGCAGTTCTTC; D gene: TRBD2; CDR3 length: 15; J gene: TRBJ2-1; clone size: NA; V gene: TRBV6-5
CDR3 protein: CASSPRTESTYEQYF; CDR3 DNA: TGTGCCAGCAGTCCTCGGACAGAGTCAACCTACGAGCAGTACTTC; D gene: NA; CDR3 length: 15; J gene: TRBJ2-7; clone size: NA; V gene: TRBV27
CDR3 protein: CASSRTANYGYTF; CDR3 DNA: TGTGCCAGCAGTAGGACAGCGAACTATGGCTACACCTTC; D gene: NA; CDR3 length: 13; J gene: TRBJ1-2; clone size: NA; V gene: TRBV6-5
CDR3 protein: CASSQTLPGQGLAGELFF; CDR3 DNA: TGTGCCAGCAGTCAAACGCTCCCGGGACAGGGTTTAGCCGGGGAGCTGTTTTTT; D gene: TRBD1; CDR3 length: 18; J gene: TRBJ2-2; clone size: NA; V gene: TRBV6-6
CDR3 protein: CASSAPRPGGDSYGYTF; CDR3 DNA: TGTGCCAGCAGCGCCCCACGGCCAGGGGGCGATTCTTATGGCTACACCTTC; D gene: TRBD1; CDR3 length: 17; J gene: TRBJ1-2; clone size: NA; V gene: TRBV9
CDR3 protein: CASSLARTGLAGGRSFGQFF; CDR3 DNA: TGTGCCAGCAGCTTAGCAAGGACGGGACTAGCGGGAGGTAGATCTTTCGGGCAGTTCTTC; D gene: TRBD2; CDR3 length: 20; J gene: TRBJ2-1; clone size: NA; V gene: TRBV7-8
CDR3 protein: CASSKRRDEQFF; CDR3 DNA: TGTGCCAGCAGTAAGCGTCGTGATGAGCAGTTCTTC; D gene: NA; CDR3 length: 12; J gene: TRBJ2-1; clone size: NA; V gene: TRBV7-9
CDR3 protein: CATSDFGQGYTTDTQYF; CDR3 DNA: TGTGCCACCAGTGATTTTGGGCAGGGCTATACCACAGATACGCAGTATTTT; D gene: NA; CDR3 length: 17; J gene: TRBJ2-3; clone size: NA; V gene: TRBV24-1
CDR3 protein: CASSITGANQPQHF; CDR3 DNA: TGTGCCAGTAGTATAACAGGGGCCAATCAGCCCCAGCATTTT; D gene: TRBD1; CDR3 length: 14; J gene: TRBJ1-5; clone size: few; V gene: TRBV19
CDR3 protein: CASSLRGGSSYEQYF; CDR3 DNA: TGTGCCAGCAGCTTACGCGGGGGCAGCTCCTACGAGCAGTACTTC; D gene: NA; CDR3 length: 15; J gene: TRBJ2-7; clone size: NA; V gene: TRBV7-3
CDR3 protein: CASSSSGDTQYF; CDR3 DNA: TGTGCCAGCAGTTCTAGCGGCGATACGCAGTATTTT; D gene: TRBD2; CDR3 length: 12; J gene: TRBJ2-3; clone size: NA; V gene: TRBV6-6
CDR3 protein: CASSQSTSGAQTGELFF; CDR3 DNA: TGTGCCAGCAGCCAAAGCACTAGCGGTGCTCAGACCGGGGAGCTGTTTTTT; D gene: TRBD2; CDR3 length: 17; J gene: TRBJ2-2; clone size: NA; V gene: TRBV4-2
CDR3 protein: CASSQNSGNTIYF; CDR3 DNA: TGTGCCAGCAGTCAGAACTCTGGAAACACCATATATTTT; D gene: NA; CDR3 length: 13; J gene: TRBJ1-3; clone size: few; V gene: TRBV3-1/TRBV3-2
CDR3 protein: CSVGRDRGLGELFF; CDR3 DNA: TGCAGCGTTGGAAGGGACAGGGGGCTAGGGGAGCTGTTTTTT; D gene: TRBD1; CDR3 length: 14; J gene: TRBJ2-2; clone size: NA; V gene: TRBV29-1
CDR3 protein: CAWSSLGLAGIPYNEQFF; CDR3 DNA: TGTGCCTGGAGTTCTCTAGGGCTAGCGGGGATACCCTACAATGAGCAGTTCTTC; D gene: TRBD2; CDR3 length: 18; J gene: TRBJ2-1; clone size: NA; V gene: TRBV30
CDR3 protein: CASSLVPGGRDTQYF; CDR3 DNA: TGTGCCAGCAGCTTAGTTCCAGGGGGACGGGATACGCAGTATTTT; D gene: TRBD1; CDR3 length: 15; J gene: TRBJ2-3; clone size: once; V gene: TRBV11-2
CDR3 protein: CASSLDLQGGSPLHF; CDR3 DNA: TGTGCCAGCAGCTTAGATCTACAGGGCGGTTCACCCCTCCACTTT; D gene: NA; CDR3 length: 15; J gene: TRBJ1-6; clone size: NA; V gene: TRBV11-2
CDR3 protein: CASSWTGQETQYF; CDR3 DNA: TGCGCCAGCAGCTGGACAGGCCAAGAGACCCAGTACTTC; D gene: TRBD1; CDR3 length: 13; J gene: TRBJ2-5; clone size: NA; V gene: TRBV5-1
CDR3 protein: CASSPEGQRQETQYF; CDR3 DNA: TGTGCCAGCAGCCCCGAGGGACAGCGCCAAGAGACCCAGTACTTC; D gene: TRBD1; CDR3 length: 15; J gene: TRBJ2-5; clone size: NA; V gene: TRBV9
CDR3 protein: CASSLPGTGREKLFF; CDR3 DNA: TGTGCCAGCAGTTTACCCGGGACAGGGAGAGAAAAACTGTTTTTT; D gene: TRBD1; CDR3 length: 15; J gene: TRBJ1-4; clone size: NA; V gene: TRBV28
CDR3 protein: CASSDSTSGYEQYF; CDR3 DNA: TGTGCCAGCAGCGATTCGACTAGCGGCTACGAGCAGTACTTC; D gene: TRBD2; CDR3 length: 14; J gene: TRBJ2-7; clone size: NA; V gene: TRBV7-3
CDR3 protein: CASSTSGDYNEQFF; CDR3 DNA: TGTGCCAGCAGCACTAGCGGGGACTACAATGAGCAGTTCTTC; D gene: TRBD2; CDR3 length: 14; J gene: TRBJ2-1; clone size: NA; V gene: TRBV11-2
CDR3 protein: CASSPGRWGPDSYNEQFF; CDR3 DNA: TGTGCCAGCAGCCCGGGCCGGTGGGGGCCCGACTCTTACAATGAGCAGTTCTTC; D gene: NA; CDR3 length: 18; J gene: TRBJ2-1; clone size: NA; V gene: TRBV11-3
CDR3 protein: CASSQGTGRGHGYTF; CDR3 DNA: TGCGCCAGCAGCCAGGGGACAGGGAGAGGTCATGGCTACACCTTC; D gene: TRBD1; CDR3 length: 15; J gene: TRBJ1-2; clone size: NA; V gene: TRBV4-3
CDR3 protein: CASSVDSNYGYTF; CDR3 DNA: TGTGCCAGCAGTGTTGACAGTAACTATGGCTACACCTTC; D gene: NA; CDR3 length: 13; J gene: TRBJ1-2; clone size: NA; V gene: TRBV2
CDR3 protein: CASSLDIWESGNTIYF; CDR3 DNA: TGTGCCAGCAGCTTAGATATTTGGGAGTCTGGAAACACCATATATTTT; D gene: NA; CDR3 length: 16; J gene: TRBJ1-3; clone size: NA; V gene: TRBV7-9
CDR3 protein: CASSGSKRGSYNEQFF; CDR3 DNA: TGTGCCAGCAGTGGCTCCAAGCGGGGGTCCTACAATGAGCAGTTCTTC; D gene: TRBD2; CDR3 length: 16; J gene: TRBJ2-1; clone size: NA; V gene: TRBV6-1
CDR3 protein: CASSLARGVGEKLFF; CDR3 DNA: TGCGCCAGCAGCTTGGCCCGGGGTGTAGGTGAAAAACTGTTTTTT; D gene: NA; CDR3 length: 15; J gene: TRBJ1-4; clone size: NA; V gene: TRBV5-1
CDR3 protein: CASSQAQNQPQHF; CDR3 DNA: TGTGCCAGCAGCCAAGCCCAGAATCAGCCCCAGCATTTT; D gene: NA; CDR3 length: 13; J gene: TRBJ1-5; clone size: NA; V gene: TRBV3-1/TRBV3-2
CDR3 protein: CASQRLGYGYTF; CDR3 DNA: TGTGCCAGCCAAAGACTAGGCTATGGCTACACCTTC; D gene: NA; CDR3 length: 12; J gene: TRBJ1-2; clone size: NA; V gene: TRBV11-2
CDR3 protein: CASSLGLANYNEQFF; CDR3 DNA: TGTGCCAGCAGCCTGGGACTAGCGAACTACAATGAGCAGTTCTTC; D gene: TRBD2; CDR3 length: 15; J gene: TRBJ2-1; clone size: NA; V gene: TRBV7-2
CDR3 protein: CASSLIGQGETQYF; CDR3 DNA: TGCGCCAGCAGCTTGATAGGGCAGGGAGAGACCCAGTACTTC; D gene: NA; CDR3 length: 14; J gene: TRBJ2-5; clone size: NA; V gene: TRBV5-1
CDR3 protein: CASSQASMNYGYTF; CDR3 DNA: TGCGCCAGCAGCCAAGCATCTATGAACTATGGCTACACCTTC; D gene: NA; CDR3 length: 14; J gene: TRBJ1-2; clone size: NA; V gene: TRBV4-1
CDR3 protein: CASAFELSGANVLTF; CDR3 DNA: TGTGCCAGTGCTTTCGAGCTTTCTGGGGCCAACGTCCTGACTTTC; D gene: NA; CDR3 length: 15; J gene: TRBJ2-6; clone size: NA; V gene: TRBV19
CDR3 protein: CASSLRDYYNEQFF; CDR3 DNA: TGCGCCAGCAGCCTCCGGGACTACTACAATGAGCAGTTCTTC; D gene: TRBD2; CDR3 length: 14; J gene: TRBJ2-1; clone size: NA; V gene: TRBV4-1
CDR3 protein: CASSGSQGGIEKLFF; CDR3 DNA: TGCGCCAGCAGCGGGAGTCAAGGGGGCATCGAAAAACTGTTTTTT; D gene: TRBD1; CDR3 length: 15; J gene: TRBJ1-4; clone size: NA; V gene: TRBV5-1
CDR3 protein: CASSIDREYEQYF; CDR3 DNA: TGTGCCAGTAGTATAGATCGGGAGTACGAGCAGTACTTC; D gene: NA; CDR3 length: 13; J gene: TRBJ2-7; clone size: NA; V gene: TRBV19
CDR3 protein: CASSQERGGGTEAFF; CDR3 DNA: TGCGCCAGCAGCCAAGAAAGGGGGGGAGGCACTGAAGCTTTCTTT; D gene: NA; CDR3 length: 15; J gene: TRBJ1-1; clone size: NA; V gene: TRBV4-3
CDR3 protein: CASSAGTGIGNQPQHF; CDR3 DNA: TGTGCCAGTAGCGCCGGGACAGGGATCGGCAATCAGCCCCAGCATTTT; D gene: TRBD1; CDR3 length: 16; J gene: TRBJ1-5; clone size: NA; V gene: TRBV19
CDR3 protein: CASSQDYKPGSPLHF; CDR3 DNA: TGCGCCAGCAGCCAAGATTATAAACCAGGTTCCCCCCTCCACTTT; D gene: NA; CDR3 length: 15; J gene: TRBJ1-6; clone size: NA; V gene: TRBV4-1
CDR3 protein: CASSPSPGQGFDGYTF; CDR3 DNA: TGTGCCAGCTCACCATCGCCGGGACAGGGATTTGATGGCTACACCTTC; D gene: TRBD1; CDR3 length: 16; J gene: TRBJ1-2; clone size: NA; V gene: TRBV18
CDR3 protein: CARRDGAGPYGYTF; CDR3 DNA: TGTGCCAGAAGAGATGGGGCCGGGCCCTATGGCTACACCTTC; D gene: NA; CDR3 length: 14; J gene: TRBJ1-2; clone size: NA; V gene: TRBV7-5
CDR3 protein: CASSLGIEETQYF; CDR3 DNA: TGTGCCAGCAGCTTAGGGATCGAGGAGACCCAGTACTTC; D gene: NA; CDR3 length: 13; J gene: TRBJ2-5; clone size: NA; V gene: TRBV13
CDR3 protein: CASRPTGGSGNTIYF; CDR3 DNA: TGTGCCAGCAGGCCCACAGGGGGCTCAGGAAACACCATATATTTT; D gene: TRBD1; CDR3 length: 15; J gene: TRBJ1-3; clone size: NA; V gene: TRBV2
CDR3 protein: CASSSTVTGELFF; CDR3 DNA: TGTGCCAGTAGTTCCACAGTCACCGGGGAGCTGTTTTTT; D gene: NA; CDR3 length: 13; J gene: TRBJ2-2; clone size: NA; V gene: TRBV19
CDR3 protein: CASSLSRAARGFEQYF; CDR3 DNA: TGTGCCAGCAGCTTGTCTAGGGCCGCCAGGGGCTTCGAGCAGTACTTC; D gene: NA; CDR3 length: 16; J gene: TRBJ2-7; clone size: few; V gene: TRBV11-2
CDR3 protein: CASSLVVGDMNTEAFF; CDR3 DNA: TGTGCCAGCAGCTTAGTTGTGGGAGACATGAACACTGAAGCTTTCTTT; D gene: NA; CDR3 length: 16; J gene: TRBJ1-1; clone size: NA; V gene: TRBV7-9
CDR3 protein: CASSLDILRTDTQYF; CDR3 DNA: TGTGCCAGCAGCTTAGATATCCTCCGCACAGATACGCAGTATTTT; D gene: NA; CDR3 length: 15; J gene: TRBJ2-3; clone size: once; V gene: TRBV7-8
CDR3 protein: CASSLGGRVYGYTF; CDR3 DNA: TGTGCCAGCAGTTTGGGGGGGCGGGTCTATGGCTACACCTTC; D gene: NA; CDR3 length: 14; J gene: TRBJ1-2; clone size: NA; V gene: TRBV28
CDR3 protein: CASRGTGGENTGELFF; CDR3 DNA: TGTGCCAGCAGGGGGACAGGGGGCGAGAACACCGGGGAGCTGTTTTTT; D gene: TRBD1; CDR3 length: 16; J gene: TRBJ2-2; clone size: NA; V gene: TRBV7-9
CDR3 protein: CASSFFPQTGGNTEAFF; CDR3 DNA: TGTGCCAGCAGCTTCTTTCCCCAGACAGGGGGAAACACTGAAGCTTTCTTT; D gene: TRBD1; CDR3 length: 17; J gene: TRBJ1-1; clone size: NA; V gene: TRBV7-6
CDR3 protein: CASSPGLANTDTQYF; CDR3 DNA: TGTGCCAGCAGCCCGGGACTAGCGAACACAGATACGCAGTATTTT; D gene: TRBD2; CDR3 length: 15; J gene: TRBJ2-3; clone size: NA; V gene: TRBV7-3
CDR3 protein: CASSVGGSAYEQYF; CDR3 DNA: TGTGCCAGCAGCGTAGGAGGGTCGGCCTACGAGCAGTACTTC; D gene: NA; CDR3 length: 14; J gene: TRBJ2-7; clone size: NA; V gene: TRBV9